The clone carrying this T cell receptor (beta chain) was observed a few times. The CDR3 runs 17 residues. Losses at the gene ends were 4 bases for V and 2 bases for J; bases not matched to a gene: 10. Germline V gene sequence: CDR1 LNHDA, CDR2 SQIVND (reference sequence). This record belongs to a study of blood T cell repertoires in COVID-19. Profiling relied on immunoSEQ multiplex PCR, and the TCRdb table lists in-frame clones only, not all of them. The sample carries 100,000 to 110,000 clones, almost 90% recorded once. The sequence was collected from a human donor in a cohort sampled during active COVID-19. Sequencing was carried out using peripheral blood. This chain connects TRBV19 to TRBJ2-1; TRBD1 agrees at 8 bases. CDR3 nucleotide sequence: TGTGCCAGTAGTAAATGGGGGACAGGATCGACCTACAATGAGCAGTTCTTC. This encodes CASSKWGTGSTYNEQFF.